This TCR beta chain was recorded in a study of T cells after yellow fever vaccination. Each CDR3 protein is one row after TCRdb ran MiXCR on the 5' RACE reads. The sample comprises more than 95,000 distinct CDR3 sequences, over 12% of which are singletons, and approximately 39% rests with the top ten. This material consisted of CD8+ T cells sorted from PBMCs, taken 5 days after the yellow fever booster vaccination. The TCR was taken from a man between 18 and 29 years old who received the YFV17D yellow fever vaccine.

The CDR3 DNA is TGCGCCAGCAGCCAAGATCCAGCCAGCAATCAGCCCCAGCATTTT. It specifies CASSQDPASNQPQHF. The gene calls are TRBV4-3 and TRBJ1-5; D is uncertain. V was cut by 0 bases and J by 1 base, with 7 bases left in between. Germline assignment: CDR1 LGHNA and CDR2 YSLEER. The CDR3 sequence is 15 residues long.